This T cell receptor beta chain emerged from a study of shared clonotypes between healthy human individuals. Study outcomes and limitations: Sorted-subset sequencing, rarefaction showed, was incomplete despite large depth.

Replicate PCRs from sorted subsets contained roughly 200 ng DNA, which is some 30,000 T cell genomes. Clones were read by immunoSEQ multiplex PCR, and TCRdb kept only the in-frame ones, dropping some. This sample has around 2,000,000 clones; roughly 94% occur once, and the top ten carry 0.13%. Note on this clone: What it binds is unknown.

CDR1 and CDR2 (germline): SGHTA, FQGNSA. CDR3 size: 13 residues. With 4 bases removed from V and 6 bases from J, the gap between germline ends came to 13 bases. Sequencing input: naive CD4+ T cells sorted from blood. Subset defined: CD45RA+ positively selected. This clonotype was sampled from a man between 18 and 29 years old in good health. The J gene is TRBJ2-7, the V gene TRBV7-2; perhaps TRBD2 as D (5 bases). Here the CDR3 DNA reads TGTGCCAGCAGCTCCCTAACTAGATTCGAGCAGTACTTC. Translating gives CASSSLTRFEQYF.